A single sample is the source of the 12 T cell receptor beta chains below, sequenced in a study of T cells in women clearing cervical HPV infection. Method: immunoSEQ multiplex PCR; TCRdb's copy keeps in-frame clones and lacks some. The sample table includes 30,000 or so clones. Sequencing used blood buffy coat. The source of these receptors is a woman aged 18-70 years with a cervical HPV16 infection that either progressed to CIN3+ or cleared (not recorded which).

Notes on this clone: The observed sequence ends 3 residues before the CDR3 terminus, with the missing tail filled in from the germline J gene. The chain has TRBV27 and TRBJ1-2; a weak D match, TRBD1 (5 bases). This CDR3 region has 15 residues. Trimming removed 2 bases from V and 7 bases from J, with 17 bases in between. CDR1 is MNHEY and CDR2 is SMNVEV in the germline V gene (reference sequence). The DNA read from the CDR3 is TGTGCCAGCAGTTTAAGGACCCCTGGGAGGGGTGGC. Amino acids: CASSLRTPGRGG. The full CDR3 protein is CASSLRTPGRGGYTF.

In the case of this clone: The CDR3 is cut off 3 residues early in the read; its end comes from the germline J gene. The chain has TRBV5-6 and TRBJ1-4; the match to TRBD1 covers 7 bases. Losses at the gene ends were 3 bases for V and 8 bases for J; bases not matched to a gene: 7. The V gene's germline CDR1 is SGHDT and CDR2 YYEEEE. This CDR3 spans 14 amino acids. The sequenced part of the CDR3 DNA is TGTGCCAGCAGCTCAACAACAGGGGTAGAAAAA. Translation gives CASSSTTGVEK. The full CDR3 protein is CASSSTTGVEKLFF.

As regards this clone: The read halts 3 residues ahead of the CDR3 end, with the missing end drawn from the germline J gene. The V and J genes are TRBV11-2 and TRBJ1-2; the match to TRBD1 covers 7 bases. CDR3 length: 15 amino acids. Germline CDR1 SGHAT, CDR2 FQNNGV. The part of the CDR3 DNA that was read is TGTGCCAGCAGCCTACAGGGGAGGGCCTGGGAGCCC. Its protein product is CASSLQGRAWEP. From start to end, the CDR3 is CASSLQGRAWEPYTF. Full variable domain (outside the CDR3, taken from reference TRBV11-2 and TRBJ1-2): EAGVAQSPRYKIIEKRQSVAFWCNPISGHATLYWYQQILGQGPKLLIQFQNNGVVDDSQLPKDRFSAERLKGVDSTLKIQPAKLEDSAVYLCASSLQGRAWEPYTFGSGTRLTVV.

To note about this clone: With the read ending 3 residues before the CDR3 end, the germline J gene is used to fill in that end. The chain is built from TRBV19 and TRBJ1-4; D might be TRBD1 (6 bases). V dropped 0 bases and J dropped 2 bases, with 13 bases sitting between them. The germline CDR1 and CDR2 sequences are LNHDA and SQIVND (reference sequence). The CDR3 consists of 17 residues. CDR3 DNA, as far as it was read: TGTGCCAGTAGTATAGATCTGGGGGCAGCGACTAATGAAAAA. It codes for CASSIDLGAATNEK. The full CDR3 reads CASSIDLGAATNEKLFF. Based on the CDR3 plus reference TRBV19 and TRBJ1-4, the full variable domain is DGGITQSPKYLFRKEGQNVTLSCEQNLNHDAMYWYRQDPGQGLRLIYYSQIVNDFQKGDIAEGYSVSREKKESFPLTVTSAQKNPTAFYLCASSIDLGAATNEKLFFGSGTQLSVL.

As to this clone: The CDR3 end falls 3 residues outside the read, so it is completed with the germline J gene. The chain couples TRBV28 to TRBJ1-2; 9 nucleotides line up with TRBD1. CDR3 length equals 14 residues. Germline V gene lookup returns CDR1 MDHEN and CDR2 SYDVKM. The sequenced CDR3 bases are TGTGCCAGCAGCATGATAGGACAGGGGAAAGGC. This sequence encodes CASSMIGQGKG. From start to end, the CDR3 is CASSMIGQGKGYTF.

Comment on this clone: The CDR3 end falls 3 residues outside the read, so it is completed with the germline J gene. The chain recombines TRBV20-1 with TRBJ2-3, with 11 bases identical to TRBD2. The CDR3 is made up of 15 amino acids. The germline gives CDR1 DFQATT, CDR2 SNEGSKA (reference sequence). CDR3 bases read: TGCAGTGCTACCGGATCTAGCGGGAGGAGGGAGACG. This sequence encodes CSATGSSGRRET. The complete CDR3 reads CSATGSSGRRETQYF.

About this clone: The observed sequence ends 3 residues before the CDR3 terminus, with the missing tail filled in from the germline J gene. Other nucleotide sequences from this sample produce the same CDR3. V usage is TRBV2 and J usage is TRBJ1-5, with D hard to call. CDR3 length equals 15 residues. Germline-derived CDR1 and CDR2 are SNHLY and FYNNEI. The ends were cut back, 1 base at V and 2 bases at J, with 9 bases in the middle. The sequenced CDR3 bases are TGTGCCAGCAGTGAAGGCGGTGAGGGCAATCAGCCC. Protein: CASSEGGEGNQP. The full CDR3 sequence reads CASSEGGEGNQPQHF.

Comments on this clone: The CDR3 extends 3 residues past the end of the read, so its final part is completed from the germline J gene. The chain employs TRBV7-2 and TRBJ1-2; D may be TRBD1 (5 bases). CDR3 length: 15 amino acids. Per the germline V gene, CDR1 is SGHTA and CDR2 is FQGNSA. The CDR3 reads CASSPGTSGKYTYTF. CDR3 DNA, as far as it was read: TGTGCCAGCAGCCCCGGGACTAGCGGGAAATATACC.

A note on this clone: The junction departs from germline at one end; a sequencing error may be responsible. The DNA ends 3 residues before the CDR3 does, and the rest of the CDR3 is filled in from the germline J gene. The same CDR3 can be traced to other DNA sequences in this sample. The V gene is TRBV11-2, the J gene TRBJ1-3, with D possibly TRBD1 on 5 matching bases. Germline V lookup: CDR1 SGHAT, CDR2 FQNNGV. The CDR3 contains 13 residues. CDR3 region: CASSSDIGNTIYF. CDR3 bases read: TGTGCCAGCAGCTCGGACATTGGAAACACA.

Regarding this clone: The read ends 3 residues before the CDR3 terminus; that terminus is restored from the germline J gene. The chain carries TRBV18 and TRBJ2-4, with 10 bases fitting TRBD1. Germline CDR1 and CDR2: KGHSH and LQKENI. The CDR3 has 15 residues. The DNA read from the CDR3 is TGTGCCAGCTCACAAGGACAGGGGGGGAGCTATGGT. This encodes CASSQGQGGSYG. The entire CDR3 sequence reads CASSQGQGGSYGQYF.

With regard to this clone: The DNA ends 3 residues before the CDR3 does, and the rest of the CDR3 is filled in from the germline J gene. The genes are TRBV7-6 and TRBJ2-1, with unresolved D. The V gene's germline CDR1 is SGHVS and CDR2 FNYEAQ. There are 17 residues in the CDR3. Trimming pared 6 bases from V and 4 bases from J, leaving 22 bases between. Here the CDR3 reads CASSYRPLRAAYNEQFF. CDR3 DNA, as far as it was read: TGTGCCAGCAGTTACCGACCCCTTAGGGCCGCATACAATGAG.

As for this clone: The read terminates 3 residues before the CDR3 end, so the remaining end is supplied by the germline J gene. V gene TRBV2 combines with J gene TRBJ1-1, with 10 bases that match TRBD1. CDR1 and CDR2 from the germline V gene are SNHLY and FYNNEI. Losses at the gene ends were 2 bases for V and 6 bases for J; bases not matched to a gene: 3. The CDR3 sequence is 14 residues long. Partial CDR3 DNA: TGTGCCAGCAGTGAAAGGACAGGGGGGCCTGAA. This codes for CASSERTGGPE. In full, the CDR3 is CASSERTGGPEAFF.